Following are 21 T cell receptor beta chains from one sample sequenced in a study of monozygotic twins with cystic fibrosis. This table comes from immunoSEQ multiplex PCR, and its TCRdb copy is limited to in-frame clones, with some not included. The table shows about 16,000 clones, with over 95% occurring only once. What was sequenced was blood. The receptors were gathered from a girl aged 2 to 10 with cystic fibrosis.

The gene calls are TRBV6-1 and TRBJ1-2; D possibly corresponds to TRBD1 (6 bases). CDR3 size: 14 residues. Germline V gives CDR1 MNHNS, CDR2 SASEGT. V gave up 3 bases and J gave up 0 bases, with 8 bases separating them. CDR3 DNA sequence: TGTGCCAGCAGTGAGGCAGGGGCTAACTATGGCTACACCTTC. Amino acids: CASSEAGANYGYTF.

The CDR3, as DNA: TGTGCCAGCAGTTTATATGCCTCCAGAAACTATGGCTACACCTTC. Its translation is CASSLYASRNYGYTF. The V call is TRBV28, the J call TRBJ1-2; no clear D. V was trimmed by 1 base and J by 2 bases, leaving 11 bases between them. Germline V gene lookup returns CDR1 MDHEN and CDR2 SYDVKM. The CDR3 totals 15 residues.

V usage is TRBV5-1 and J usage is TRBJ2-5, with D possibly TRBD1 on 6 matching bases. V was trimmed by 4 bases and J by 2 bases, leaving 12 bases between them. The CDR3 is made up of 14 amino acids. CDR1 SGHRS and CDR2 YFSETQ come from the germline V gene. CDR3 protein: CASSEQGNQETQYF. The CDR3 region has the DNA TGCGCCAGCAGCGAACAGGGAAATCAAGAGACCCAGTACTTC.

The chain joins TRBV21-1 to TRBJ1-4; no DNA check was done on the table's D call, TRBD1. TRBV21-1 is a known pseudogene. The CDR3 has 17 amino acids. The CDR3 sequence is CASSKLTGVGTNEKLFF. The CDR3, as DNA: TGTGCCAGCAGCAAACTAACAGGGGTCGGGACTAATGAAAAACTGTTTTTT.

The J gene is TRBJ1-2, the V gene TRBV27, with 7 bases aligning to TRBD1. Per germline, CDR1 MNHEY and CDR2 SMNVEV (reference sequence). The CDR3 sequence is 15 residues long. Trimming removed 3 bases from V and 6 bases from J; junction bases left unmatched: 10. The CDR3 loop reads CASSFVGGGGHGYTF. The CDR3 DNA is TGTGCCAGCAGTTTTGTAGGCGGAGGGGGCCATGGCTACACCTTC.

The rearrangement links TRBV6-5 to TRBJ2-7; 8 nucleotides agree with TRBD2. This CDR3 is 14 amino acids long. With 6 bases clipped from V and 5 bases from J, the junction kept 9 bases outside the gene matches. Germline CDR1 is MNHEY and CDR2 is SVGAGI. The CDR3 sequence is CASSPAGVLDEQYF. CDR3 nucleotides: TGTGCCAGCAGCCCAGCGGGGGTATTGGACGAGCAGTACTTC.

This rearrangement joins TRBV25-1 to TRBJ2-3; D perhaps matches TRBD2 (5 bases). The germline CDR1 and CDR2 sequences are MGHDK and SYGVNS. V was clipped by 2 bases and J by 5 bases, with 14 bases between them. The CDR3 length is 15 residues. CDR3 residues: CASSEGLVGVDTQYF. As DNA, the CDR3 is TGTGCCAGCAGTGAAGGGCTAGTCGGGGTAGATACGCAGTATTTT.

The chain carries TRBV6-5 and TRBJ2-2, with 8 bases identical to TRBD2. There are 16 residues in the CDR3. CDR1 is MNHEY, CDR2 SVGAGI, per germline. With 2 bases clipped from V and 3 bases from J, the junction kept 5 bases outside the gene matches. CDR3 DNA sequence: TGTGCCAGCAGTTACATCGGGGGGGCCCACACCGGGGAGCTGTTTTTT. Protein: CASSYIGGAHTGELFF.

This clone was seen a single time. DNA of the CDR3: TGTGCCAGCACCGCCCCCGGGGGGCGCCTCGGGAACTATGGCTACACCTTC. This translates into CASTAPGGRLGNYGYTF. The chain combines TRBV28 with TRBJ1-2, with D perhaps matching TRBD1 (6 bases). V lost 7 bases and J 2 bases, leaving 23 bases between the germline ends. Germline CDR1 MDHEN, CDR2 SYDVKM. The CDR3 loop spans 17 amino acids.

The chain has TRBV18 and TRBJ1-3, with D unresolved. Per the germline V gene, CDR1 is KGHSH and CDR2 is LQKENI. V lost 1 base and J 0 bases, leaving 4 bases between the germline ends. The CDR3 extends over 14 amino acids. CDR3 nucleotide sequence: TGTGCCAGCTCACCACGTCGCTCTGGAAACACCATATATTTT. Translating it yields CASSPRRSGNTIYF. Complete variable domain (other parts from reference TRBV18 and TRBJ1-3): NAGVMQNPRHLVRRRGQEARLRCSPMKGHSHVYWYRQLPEEGLKFMVYLQKENIIDESGMPKERFSAEFPKEGPSILRIQQVVRGDSAAYFCASSPRRSGNTIYFGEGSWLTVV.

The rearrangement joins TRBV9 to TRBJ2-5; D unresolved. Trimming removed 0 bases from V and 5 bases from J, with 11 bases in between. The CDR3 spans 14 residues. Germline V gene lookup returns CDR1 SGDLS and CDR2 YYNGEE. In DNA form, the CDR3 reads TGTGCCAGCAGCGTAGAGGCGACCGGGGAGACCCAGTACTTC. Encoded protein: CASSVEATGETQYF.

The J gene is TRBJ1-2, the V gene TRBV7-2, with TRBD1 identical over 8 bases. V gave up 5 bases and J gave up 4 bases; unmatched junction bases: 9. The CDR3 extends over 15 amino acids. Germline loops: CDR1 SGHTA, CDR2 FQGNSA. The CDR3: CASSPDREPFYGYTF. Here the CDR3 DNA reads TGTGCCAGCAGCCCGGACAGGGAGCCTTTCTATGGCTACACCTTC.

This sequence joins TRBV11-2 and TRBJ1-2; D is possibly TRBD1 (5 bases). CDR1 and CDR2 from the germline V gene are SGHAT and FQNNGV. The length of the CDR3 is 13 residues. V shed 0 bases and J shed 7 bases, with 9 bases lying between them. The DNA of the CDR3 is TGTGCCAGCAGCTTAGATCGGGGGAGTGGCTACACCTTC. It yields the protein CASSLDRGSGYTF.

The V gene is TRBV2, the J gene TRBJ2-5; no clear D gene. The CDR3 is 13 amino acids. Deletions cut 8 bases from V and 2 bases from J, with 12 bases between. Germline loops: CDR1 SNHLY, CDR2 FYNNEI. CDR3 in amino acids: CASSVDMQETQYF. The CDR3 nucleotides are TGTGCCAGCTCGGTTGACATGCAAGAGACCCAGTACTTC.

The chain carries TRBV28 and TRBJ1-2, with D tentatively TRBD1 (5 bases). This CDR3 spans 12 amino acids. Germline lookup yields CDR1 MDHEN and CDR2 SYDVKM. Between the trimmed V and J ends, which lost 5 bases and 7 bases, there was a span of 11 bases. The CDR3 loop is CASSQMGGGYTF. The CDR3 bases are TGTGCCAGCAGTCAGATGGGGGGTGGCTACACCTTC.

The genes are TRBV7-9 and TRBJ2-1; D might be TRBD2 (6 bases). The CDR3 is made up of 13 amino acids. Germline V gene data show CDR1 as SEHNR and CDR2 as FQNEAQ (reference sequence). V lost 6 bases and J 7 bases, leaving 13 bases between the germline ends. The CDR3 reads CASSYSRGNEQFF. In DNA, the CDR3 is TGTGCCAGCAGTTATTCACGGGGGAATGAGCAGTTCTTC.

This chain joins TRBV7-9 and TRBJ1-5; no firm D call. From germline, CDR1 is SEHNR and CDR2 FQNEAQ (reference sequence). The CDR3 covers 14 residues. V lost 6 bases, J lost 0 bases, and 9 bases lay in between. CDR3 coding DNA: TGTGCCAGCAGTTTAACCAATAGCAATCAGCCCCAGCATTTT. Amino acid sequence: CASSLTNSNQPQHF. Supplemented by reference TRBV7-9 and TRBJ1-5, the full variable domain reads DTGVSQNPRHKITKRGQNVTFRCDPISEHNRLYWYRQTLGQGPEFLTYFQNEAQLEKSRLLSDRFSAERPKGSFSTLEIQRTEQGDSAMYLCASSLTNSNQPQHFGDGTRLSIL.

The chain combines TRBV27 with TRBJ2-5; tentatively, D is TRBD1 (6 bases). Trimming left V 5 bases short and J 7 bases short, with 14 bases between. Germline V gives CDR1 MNHEY, CDR2 SMNVEV (reference sequence). The CDR3 is 13 amino acids. DNA of the CDR3: TGTGCCAGCAGTATCACAGGGAGTGGGACCCAGTACTTC. This codes for CASSITGSGTQYF.

The table lists this clone with a few counts. The chain is built from TRBV2 and TRBJ1-5; D possibly corresponds to TRBD1 (6 bases). V gave up 3 bases and J gave up 6 bases, with 12 bases separating them. This CDR3 contains 14 residues. The V gene's germline CDR1 is SNHLY and CDR2 FYNNEI. In nucleotides, the CDR3 is TGTGCCAGCAGTGACGGGGGCCGGGGTCAGCCCCAGCATTTT. Translation: CASSDGGRGQPQHF.

The J gene is TRBJ2-5, the V gene TRBV7-2; D perhaps matches TRBD2 (6 bases). The ends were cut back, 1 base at V and 3 bases at J, with 9 bases in the middle. CDR1 is SGHTA, CDR2 FQGNSA, per germline. The CDR3 sequence is 14 residues long. CDR3 region: CASSLVVAEETQYF. The CDR3 coding sequence is TGTGCCAGCAGCTTAGTTGTAGCGGAAGAGACCCAGTACTTC.

The chain combines TRBV18 with TRBJ2-7; D uncertain. In germline, CDR1 is KGHSH, CDR2 LQKENI. The CDR3 has 13 amino acids. Trimming took off 3 bases at V and 3 bases at J, with 9 bases between the two ends. The CDR3 loop is CASSPGEDYEQYF. The CDR3 bases are TGTGCCAGCTCACCCGGAGAAGACTACGAGCAGTACTTC.